A single sample gave rise to the 5 T cell receptor beta chains below, sequenced in a study of T-cell memory formation after mild COVID-19. A single record per CDR3 protein comes from TCRdb applying MiXCR to the 5' RACE reads. The table records about 500,000 distinct CDR3 sequences, over 20% of them present only once. The specimen sequenced was PBMCs or a T cell subset sorted from them (not recorded which). The receptors derive from an adult woman who had mild COVID-19 (a few samples of this study predate the infection). Cell type and time point are not known.

This clonotype showed up just a few times. The J gene is TRBJ2-7, the V gene TRBV4-3, with 8 bases matching TRBD2. The J segment lost 1 base and the V segment lost 0 bases, leaving 11 bases of the junction unmatched. Germline CDR1 and CDR2: LGHNA and YSLEER. This CDR3 is built from 18 residues. Here the CDR3 reads CASSQEASLAEISYEQYF. The CDR3 nucleotides are TGCGCCAGCAGCCAAGAGGCCTCACTAGCGGAGATTTCCTACGAGCAGTACTTC.

V usage is TRBV7-9 and J usage is TRBJ2-7; 8 positions agree with TRBD1. Germline CDR1 is SEHNR and CDR2 is FQNEAQ (reference sequence). V shed 3 bases, J shed 5 bases, and the junction held 3 bases outside the gene matches. The CDR3 length is 13 residues. The CDR3 region has the DNA TGTGCCAGCAGCTTCGCAGGGGGCGACGAGCAGTACTTC. Translating it yields CASSFAGGDEQYF.

This clonotype was observed a handful of times. The chain couples TRBV7-9 to TRBJ1-6; D ambiguous. The CDR3 has 17 residues. In germline, CDR1 is SEHNR, CDR2 FQNEAQ (reference sequence). V dropped 1 base and J dropped 5 bases, with 15 bases sitting between them. The chain's CDR3 is CASSLVHSRSDNSPLHF. CDR3 bases: TGTGCCAGCAGCTTAGTTCACAGCCGGTCCGATAATTCACCCCTCCACTTT. Combining the CDR3 with reference TRBV7-9 and TRBJ1-6 gives the whole variable domain DTGVSQNPRHKITKRGQNVTFRCDPISEHNRLYWYRQTLGQGPEFLTYFQNEAQLEKSRLLSDRFSAERPKGSFSTLEIQRTEQGDSAMYLCASSLVHSRSDNSPLHFGNGTRLTVT.

The V gene is TRBV12-3 or TRBV12-4, the J gene TRBJ1-2, with 9 bases identical to TRBD1. The CDR3 is 13 amino acids. The J segment lost 5 bases and the V segment lost 6 bases, leaving 4 bases of the junction unmatched. CDR3 coding DNA: TGTGCCAGCAGACAGGGGGCGAAGTATGGCTACACCTTC. Protein product: CASRQGAKYGYTF.

This clonotype was counted only a few times. V usage is TRBV10-1 and J usage is TRBJ2-1, with TRBD2 matching over 10 bases. Germline V gene data show CDR1 as WNHNN and CDR2 as SYGVQD (reference sequence). The CDR3 spans 15 residues. With V trimmed by 6 bases and J by 4 bases, 6 bases remained unmatched. The DNA for the CDR3 is TGCGCCAGCAGAGGACTAGCGGAGAGATACAATGAGCAGTTCTTC. This gives the protein CASRGLAERYNEQFF.